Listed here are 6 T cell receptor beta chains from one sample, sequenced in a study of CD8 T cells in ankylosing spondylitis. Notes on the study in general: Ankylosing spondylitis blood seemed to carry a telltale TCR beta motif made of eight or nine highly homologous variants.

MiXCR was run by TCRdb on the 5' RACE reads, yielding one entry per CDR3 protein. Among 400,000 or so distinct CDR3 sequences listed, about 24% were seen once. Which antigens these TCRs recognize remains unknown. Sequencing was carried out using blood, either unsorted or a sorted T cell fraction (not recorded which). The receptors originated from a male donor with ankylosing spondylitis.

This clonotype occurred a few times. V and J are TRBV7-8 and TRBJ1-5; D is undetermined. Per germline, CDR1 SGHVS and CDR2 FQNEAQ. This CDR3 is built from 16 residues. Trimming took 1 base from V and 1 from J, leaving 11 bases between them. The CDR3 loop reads CASSLEGIRSNQPQHF. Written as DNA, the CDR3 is TGTGCCAGCAGCTTAGAAGGGATAAGGAGCAATCAGCCCCAGCATTTT.

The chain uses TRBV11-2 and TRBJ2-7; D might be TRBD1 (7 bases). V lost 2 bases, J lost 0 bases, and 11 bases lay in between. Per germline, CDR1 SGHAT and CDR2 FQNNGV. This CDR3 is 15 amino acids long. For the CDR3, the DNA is TGTGCCAGCAGCTTACGCGGGACAGCCTCCTACGAGCAGTACTTC. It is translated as CASSLRGTASYEQYF.

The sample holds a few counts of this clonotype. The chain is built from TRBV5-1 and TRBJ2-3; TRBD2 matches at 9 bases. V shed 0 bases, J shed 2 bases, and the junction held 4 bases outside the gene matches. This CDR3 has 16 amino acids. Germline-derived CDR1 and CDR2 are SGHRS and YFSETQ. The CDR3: CASSLASSGNTDTQYF. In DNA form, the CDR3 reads TGCGCCAGCAGCTTGGCCTCTAGCGGGAACACAGATACGCAGTATTTT. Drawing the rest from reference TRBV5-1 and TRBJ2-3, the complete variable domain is KAGVTQTPRYLIKTRGQQVTLSCSPISGHRSVSWYQQTPGQGLQFLFEYFSETQRNKGNFPGRFSGRQFSNSRSEMNVSTLELGDSALYLCASSLASSGNTDTQYFGPGTRLTVL.

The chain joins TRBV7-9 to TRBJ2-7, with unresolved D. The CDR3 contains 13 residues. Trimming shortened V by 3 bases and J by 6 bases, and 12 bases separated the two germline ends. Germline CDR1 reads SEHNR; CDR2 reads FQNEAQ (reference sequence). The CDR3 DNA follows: TGTGCCAGCAGCTTTCCCGCCCCGCCCGAGCAGTACTTC. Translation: CASSFPAPPEQYF.

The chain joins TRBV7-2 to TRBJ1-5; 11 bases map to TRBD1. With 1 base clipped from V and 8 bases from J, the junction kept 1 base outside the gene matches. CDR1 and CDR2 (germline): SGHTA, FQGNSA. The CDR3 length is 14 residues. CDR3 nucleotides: TGTGCCAGCAGCTTAGGGGACAGGGGGAAGCCCCAGCATTTT. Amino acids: CASSLGDRGKPQHF.

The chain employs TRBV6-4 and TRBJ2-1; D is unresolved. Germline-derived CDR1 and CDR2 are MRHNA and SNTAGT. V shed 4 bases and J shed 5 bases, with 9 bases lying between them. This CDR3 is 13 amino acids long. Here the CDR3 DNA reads TGTGCCAGCAGTGTTGAGGAGAACAATGAGCAGTTCTTC. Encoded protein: CASSVEENNEQFF.